A selection of T cell receptor beta chains follows, all from one sample in a study of T cells in localized non-small cell lung cancer. Clones were read by immunoSEQ multiplex PCR, and TCRdb kept only the in-frame ones, dropping some. The sample records 50,000 to 65,000 clones, 80% being singletons. The material sequenced was PBMCs, taken before any cancer treatment. These receptors all come from a woman between 40 and 69 years old with stage II lung adenocarcinoma. The CDR3 runs from the conserved cysteine through the conserved F or W. A D gene is named only where the DNA matches it firmly. Only some rows state a clone size, as once, few, many or a class for expanded clones.

clone size,J gene,D gene,V gene,CDR3 DNA,CDR3 protein
.,TRBJ1-2,TRBD1,TRBV6-5,TGTGCCAGCAGTACCGGACAGGGGAACTATGGCTACACCTTC,CASSTGQGNYGYTF
.,TRBJ1-1,.,TRBV6-6,TGTGCCAGCATCCCTTACTTGAACACTGAAGCTTTCTTT,CASIPYLNTEAFF
once,TRBJ2-7,TRBD1,TRBV7-9,TGTGCCAGCGGACGGACAGGGCGGGACGAGCAGTACTTC,CASGRTGRDEQYF
.,TRBJ2-7,TRBD2,TRBV7-9,TGTGCCAGCAGCTTAGGTGGGGGGGAGGTCGAGCAGTACTTC,CASSLGGGEVEQYF
.,TRBJ1-2,.,TRBV7-2,TGTGCCAGCACCCCTGACACTGTCGATGGCTACACCTTC,CASTPDTVDGYTF
.,TRBJ1-5,.,TRBV5-6,TGTGCCAGCAGCTTGCGAGGGATCGATCAGCCCCAGCATTTT,CASSLRGIDQPQHF
.,TRBJ2-1,TRBD2,TRBV7-3,TGTGCCAGCAGCTTTGGGGGAGGGGACAATGAGCAGTTCTTC,CASSFGGGDNEQFF
.,TRBJ1-5,.,TRBV19,TGTGCCAGTAGTCTCTCCGGGGCTTCACAGCCCCAGCATTTT,CASSLSGASQPQHF
.,TRBJ1-2,.,TRBV27,TGTGCCAGCAGTTTAGGGTCGCAAACCTATGGCTACACCTTC,CASSLGSQTYGYTF
once,TRBJ1-1,TRBD1,TRBV10-2,TGCGCCAGCAGTGATTCACAGGGGAAGGACACTGAAGCTTTCTTT,CASSDSQGKDTEAFF
.,TRBJ1-1,.,TRBV5-6,TGTGCCAGCAGCCCCTTGGACAGTGAAGCTTTCTTT,CASSPLDSEAFF
.,TRBJ1-3,TRBD1,TRBV4-2,TGTGCCAGCAGCCAAGGACACAGGGGTACCACCATATATTTT,CASSQGHRGTTIYF
.,TRBJ2-3,.,TRBV5-5,TGTGCCAGCAGCTTCACAGGTCCAGATACGCAGTATTTT,CASSFTGPDTQYF
.,TRBJ1-6,.,TRBV30,TGTGCCTGCGGCCTAGGGGGATATTCACCCCTCCACTTT,CACGLGGYSPLHF
.,TRBJ1-2,TRBD1,TRBV7-9,TGTGCCAGCAGTACGCCGTCGGACAGGGGGTATGGCTACACCTTC,CASSTPSDRGYGYTF
.,TRBJ2-1,.,TRBV5-5,TGTGCCAGCAGCTCTGCGGGGACTCCCCTTTTTCAGGAGCAGTTCTTC,CASSSAGTPLFQEQFF
.,TRBJ2-7,TRBD1,TRBV27,TGTGCCAGCAGTGGGGACAGGGCCTACGAGCAGTACTTC,CASSGDRAYEQYF
.,TRBJ2-7,.,TRBV2,TGTGCCAGCAGTGGCCGGGACTCTGCGGACGAGCAGTACTTC,CASSGRDSADEQYF
.,TRBJ1-1,.,TRBV5-5,TGTGCCAGCAGCTTCAGTCACGGGGGTGACACTGAAGCTTTCTTT,CASSFSHGGDTEAFF
once,TRBJ1-4,.,TRBV14,TGTGCCAGCAGCCAGGGGTACGAAAAACTGTTTTTT,CASSQGYEKLFF
once,TRBJ1-1,.,TRBV2,TGTGCCAGCAGTCTCACAGGGCTCACTGAAGCTTTCTTT,CASSLTGLTEAFF
few,TRBJ1-2,TRBD1,TRBV7-2,TGTGCCAGCAGCCAGGACAGGGTCGGCTACACCTTC,CASSQDRVGYTF
.,TRBJ2-1,.,TRBV7-6,TGTGCCAGCAGCCCACAGGCTATCCCCTACAATGAGCAGTTCTTC,CASSPQAIPYNEQFF
.,TRBJ2-7,.,TRBV7-8,TGTGCCAGCAGCTCCGATAGCCCAACCCTAGACGAGCAGTACTTC,CASSSDSPTLDEQYF
.,TRBJ1-4,.,TRBV6-1,TGTGCCAGCAACAGAGAAGATGAAAAACTGTTTTTT,CASNREDEKLFF
.,TRBJ2-7,.,TRBV4-1,TGCGCCAGCAGCCTCCAGGGGGGTTACGAGCAGTACTTC,CASSLQGGYEQYF
medium-sized,TRBJ1-5,.,TRBV28,TGTGCCAGCACCGGGCCCCGCGGTCCCCAGCATTTT,CASTGPRGPQHF
.,TRBJ2-3,.,TRBV28,TGTGCCAGCAGTTTGGGGGCGAGCACAGATACGCAGTATTTT,CASSLGASTDTQYF
.,TRBJ1-4,.,TRBV9,TGTGCCAGCACGCCACGGGGGGCGCTTAATGAAAAACTGTTTTTT,CASTPRGALNEKLFF
.,TRBJ2-2,TRBD1,TRBV19,TGTGCCAGTAGTAGGGACAGGGTCGACACCGGGGAGCTGTTTTTT,CASSRDRVDTGELFF
.,TRBJ2-3,.,TRBV12-1,TGTGCCAGCAGCTCCGAGACTACGATTAGCACAGATACGCAGTATTTT,CASSSETTISTDTQYF
once,TRBJ2-2,TRBD1,TRBV30,TGTGCCTGGACAAAACAGGGGGTGAACACCGGGGAGCTGTTTTTT,CAWTKQGVNTGELFF
.,TRBJ2-3,TRBD2,TRBV7-2,TGTGCCAGCAGCTTAGTCCGGACTAGCGGGGGGAGCACAGATACGCAGTATTTT,CASSLVRTSGGSTDTQYF
.,TRBJ2-5,.,TRBV30,TGTGCCTGGAGTCCAGGGATTAGCGAGACCCAGTACTTC,CAWSPGISETQYF
.,TRBJ2-5,TRBD2,TRBV7-9,TGTGCCAGCAGCTCGAATAGCGGGCGACGGGAGACCCAGTACTTC,CASSSNSGRRETQYF
.,TRBJ1-4,.,TRBV4-1,TGCGCCAGCAGCCAGATCCGGACAGTCGACAATGAAAAACTGTTTTTT,CASSQIRTVDNEKLFF
.,TRBJ2-3,TRBD2,TRBV29-1,TGCAGCGTACGACTAGCGGGGGGCACAGATACGCAGTATTTT,CSVRLAGGTDTQYF
few,TRBJ1-2,.,TRBV4-1,TGCGCCAGCAGCCCGGGGGGACTGGGACGTGATGGCTACACCTTC,CASSPGGLGRDGYTF
few,TRBJ1-2,TRBD1,TRBV28,TGTGCCAGCAGTTTATGGGAGGGGGCGCAGGGCAAGGGCTACACCTTC,CASSLWEGAQGKGYTF
.,TRBJ1-3,.,TRBV14,TGTGCCAGCAGCCAAGATGGAGTAAGAACTCAATATTTT,CASSQDGVRTQYF
once,TRBJ1-2,.,TRBV19,TGTGCCAGTAGTATCCCGCCCGGCGGGGGCTATGGCTACACCTTC,CASSIPPGGGYGYTF
.,TRBJ1-1,.,TRBV30,TGTGCCTGGAGTGTAGGGGCTCTTGAAGCTTTCTTT,CAWSVGALEAFF
few,TRBJ2-2,.,TRBV18,TGTGCCAGCTCACCGGGACTCACCGGGGAGCTGTTTTTT,CASSPGLTGELFF
.,TRBJ2-2,TRBD1,TRBV5-1,TGCGCCAGCAGCCCCGGACAGGGGGCGGGGACCGGGGAGCTGTTTTTT,CASSPGQGAGTGELFF
.,TRBJ1-1,TRBD1,TRBV10-1,TGCGCCAGCAGGGGACAGGGGGCATCCGAAGCTTTCTTT,CASRGQGASEAFF
.,TRBJ2-2,TRBD2,TRBV27,TGTGCCAGCAGAGGGACTAGCGGGGGGAACACCGGGGAGCTGTTTTTT,CASRGTSGGNTGELFF
once,TRBJ2-3,.,TRBV2,TGTGCCAGCAGGGGGGACTCCCGCACAGATACGCAGTATTTT,CASRGDSRTDTQYF
.,TRBJ1-2,.,TRBV29-1,TGCAGCGTTGCAGCACAGGCTAACTATGGCTACACCTTC,CSVAAQANYGYTF
.,TRBJ1-1,.,TRBV7-9,TGTGCCAGCAGCTATGGAGGGGCAAATGAAGCTTTCTTT,CASSYGGANEAFF
few,TRBJ2-3,.,TRBV19,TGTGCCAGTAGTAAGCCCCTCGGTAGGGGGGAAAAAGATACGCAGTATTTT,CASSKPLGRGEKDTQYF
.,TRBJ2-2,TRBD1,TRBV2,TGTGCCAGCAGAGGGGGCGAGGGCACCGGGGAGCTGTTTTTT,CASRGGEGTGELFF
.,TRBJ1-4,.,TRBV4-1,TGCGCCAGCAGCCCTGGGACGGTTGCAACTAATGAAAAACTGTTTTTT,CASSPGTVATNEKLFF
.,TRBJ1-2,.,TRBV6-6,TGTGCCAGCAGTTACCAGGGAGGAGGGGATGATGGCTACACCTTC,CASSYQGGGDDGYTF
.,TRBJ2-7,TRBD2,TRBV19,TGTGCCAGTCGCCCAGCGGGGGGGAACGAGCAGTACTTC,CASRPAGGNEQYF
.,TRBJ2-3,.,TRBV28,TGTGCCAGCAGTCAATCCGGGACTCCGCCAGATACGCAGTATTTT,CASSQSGTPPDTQYF
.,TRBJ1-3,.,TRBV10-3,TGTGCCATCAGGCCGACAGAAGACTCTGGAAACACCATATATTTT,CAIRPTEDSGNTIYF
.,TRBJ1-3,.,TRBV5-6,TGTGCCAGTACGTCAGGTGCCGGGGCCTTATATTTT,CASTSGAGALYF